Sequencing of this TCR beta chain was carried out in a study of blood T cell repertoires in COVID-19. Study context: Italy, Spain and the United States were the sources of the convalescent and acute COVID-19 samples.

Per the study methods: From reference gene primer amplification, estimates of nucleated cell counts were derived. Here immunoSEQ multiplex PCR was the method, and the copy in TCRdb shows in-frame clones only, minus some. That table supplies the V and J calls and clone size; D and trimming were determined from the DNA. The table shows 120,000 or so clones, with approximately 74% occurring only once. This CDR3 is built from 15 residues. Unmatched junction bases numbered 3, after V lost 0 bases and J lost 4 bases. CDR1 is KGHSH and CDR2 is LQKENI in the germline V gene. The TCR sequence derives from a man aged 60 to 69 with acute or convalescent COVID-19. V is TRBV18 and J is TRBJ1-5, with 7 bases matching TRBD1. The sample taken for sequencing was peripheral blood. CDR3 in amino acids: CASSPPGQQNQPQHF. The CDR3 DNA is TGTGCCAGCTCACCACCGGGACAGCAAAATCAGCCCCAGCATTTT.